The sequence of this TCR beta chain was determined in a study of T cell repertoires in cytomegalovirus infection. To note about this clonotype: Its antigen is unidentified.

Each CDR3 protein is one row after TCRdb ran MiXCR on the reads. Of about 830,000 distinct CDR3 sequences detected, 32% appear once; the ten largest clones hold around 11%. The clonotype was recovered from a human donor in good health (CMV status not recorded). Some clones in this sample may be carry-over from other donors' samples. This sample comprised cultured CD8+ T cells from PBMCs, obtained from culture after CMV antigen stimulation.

Written as DNA, the CDR3 is TGTGCCAGCAGCCCGGGGGTGTCCCTGGGGCAAGAGACCCAGTACTTC. Its translation: CASSPGVSLGQETQYF. The chain joins TRBV7-2 to TRBJ2-5; TRBD2 is a possible D gene (6 bases). This CDR3 spans 16 amino acids. Trimming took 5 bases from V and 2 from J, leaving 18 bases between them. In germline, CDR1 is SGHTA, CDR2 FQGNSA.